This T cell receptor beta chain emerged from a study of circulating CD8 cells and anti-PD-1 response in melanoma. The overall study: Nivolumab was given intravenously at 3 mg/kg every 2 weeks.

By its share, this clonotype is large. The antigen remains undetermined. General observations from the study: At M1, fewer than 8% of TRB clonotypes appeared in multiple subsets. Expanded sorted subsets were checked for tumor reactivity using peptides.

CDR3 length: 12 residues. V lost 5 bases and J 9 bases, leaving 11 bases between the germline ends. CDR1 and CDR2 (germline): SGHTA, FQGNSA. From live CD3+CD8+TCRalphabeta+ cells, four PD-1 and/or TIGIT subsets were sorted. TCR libraries were prepared from approximately 15 ng of total RNA with the QIAseq Immune Repertoire TCR panel. From the reads, TCRdb called clonotypes with MiXCR, one entry per CDR3 protein. The sample has roughly 1,000 distinct CDR3 sequences; approximately 5.5% are singletons. The rearrangement uses TRBV7-2 and TRBJ2-4, with D maybe TRBD2 (5 bases). This TCR was sampled from a human donor with melanoma. The sample consisted of CD8+ T cells from PBMCs, taken at baseline or after one month of anti-PD-1 therapy (not recorded which). This CDR3 is CASSLDRGIQYF. The CDR3 coding sequence is TGTGCCAGCAGCCTGGACCGGGGCATTCAGTACTTC.